This TCR beta chain came from a study of Graves' ophthalmopathy and Graves' hyperthyroidism. Study conclusions and caveats: The model forecast ophthalmopathy progression, reaching 70.59% sensitivity and about 75% specificity.

Amplification targeted the TCR beta CDR3 regions, with RNA transcripts as the source material. In the first round, RT-PCR was carried out with HTBI primers, and a multiplex PCR formed the second round. TCRdb redid the calling of the multiplex PCR reads with MiXCR, one entry per CDR3 protein. The sample includes 400,000 to 500,000 distinct CDR3 sequences, over 20% of them seen just once. Concerning this clonotype: As yet, its antigen is unknown. A read error is possible here, since a much larger clone lies one base away.

The source is a woman between 18 and 29 years old with stable Graves' hyperthyroidism. Sequenced: peripheral blood.

The CDR3, as DNA: TGTGCCAGCAGCCCAACTCCACCTTTCTCTGTAAACACCATATATTTT. Encoded protein: CASSPTPPFSVNTIYF. The chain joins TRBV11-2 to TRBJ1-3; D not resolved. The CDR3 has 16 amino acids. Per the germline V gene, CDR1 is SGHAT and CDR2 is FQNNGV. Based on the CDR3 plus reference TRBV11-2 and TRBJ1-3, the full variable domain is EAGVAQSPRYKIIEKRQSVAFWCNPISGHATLYWYQQILGQGPKLLIQFQNNGVVDDSQLPKDRFSAERLKGVDSTLKIQPAKLEDSAVYLCASSPTPPFSVNTIYFGEGSWLTVV.